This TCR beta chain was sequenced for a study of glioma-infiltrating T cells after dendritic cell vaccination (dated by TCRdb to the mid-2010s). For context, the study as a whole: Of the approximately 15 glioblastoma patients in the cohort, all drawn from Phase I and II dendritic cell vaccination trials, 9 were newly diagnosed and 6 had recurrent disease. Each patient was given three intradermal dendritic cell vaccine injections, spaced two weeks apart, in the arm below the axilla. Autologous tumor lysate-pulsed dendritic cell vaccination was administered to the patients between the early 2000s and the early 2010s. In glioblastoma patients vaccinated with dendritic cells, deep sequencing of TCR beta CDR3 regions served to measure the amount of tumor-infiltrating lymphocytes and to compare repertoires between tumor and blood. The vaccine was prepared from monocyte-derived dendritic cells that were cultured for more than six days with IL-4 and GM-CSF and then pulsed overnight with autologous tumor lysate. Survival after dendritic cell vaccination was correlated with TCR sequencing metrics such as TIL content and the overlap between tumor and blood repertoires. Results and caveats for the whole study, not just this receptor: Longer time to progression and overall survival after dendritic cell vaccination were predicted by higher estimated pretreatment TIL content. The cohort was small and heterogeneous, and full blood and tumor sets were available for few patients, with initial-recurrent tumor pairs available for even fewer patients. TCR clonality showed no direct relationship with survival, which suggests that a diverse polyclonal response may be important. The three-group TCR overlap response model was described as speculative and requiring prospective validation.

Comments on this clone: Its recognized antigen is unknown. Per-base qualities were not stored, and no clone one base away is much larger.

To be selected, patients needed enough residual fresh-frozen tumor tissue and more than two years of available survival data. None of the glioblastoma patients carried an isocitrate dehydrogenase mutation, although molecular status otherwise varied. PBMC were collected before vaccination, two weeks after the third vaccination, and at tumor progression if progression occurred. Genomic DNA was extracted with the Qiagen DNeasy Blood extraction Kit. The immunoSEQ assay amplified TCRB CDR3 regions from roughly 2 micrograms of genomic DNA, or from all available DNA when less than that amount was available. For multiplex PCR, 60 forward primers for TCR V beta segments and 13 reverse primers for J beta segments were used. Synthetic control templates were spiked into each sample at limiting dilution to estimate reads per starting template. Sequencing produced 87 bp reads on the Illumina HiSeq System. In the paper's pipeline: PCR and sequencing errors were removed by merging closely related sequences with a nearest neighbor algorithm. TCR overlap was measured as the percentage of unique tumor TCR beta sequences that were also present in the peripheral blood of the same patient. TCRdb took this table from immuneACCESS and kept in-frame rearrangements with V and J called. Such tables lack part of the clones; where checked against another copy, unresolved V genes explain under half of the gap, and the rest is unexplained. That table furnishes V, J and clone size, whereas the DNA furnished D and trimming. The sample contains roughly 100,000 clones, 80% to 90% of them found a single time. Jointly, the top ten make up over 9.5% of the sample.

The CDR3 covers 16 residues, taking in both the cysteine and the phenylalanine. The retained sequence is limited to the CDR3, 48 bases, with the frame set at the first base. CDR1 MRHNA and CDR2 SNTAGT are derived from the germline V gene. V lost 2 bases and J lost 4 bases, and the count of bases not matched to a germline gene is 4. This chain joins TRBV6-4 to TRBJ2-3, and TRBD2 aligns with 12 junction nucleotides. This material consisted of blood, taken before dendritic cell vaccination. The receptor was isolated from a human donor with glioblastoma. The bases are TGTGCCAGCAGTGACGGTGCTAGCGGGGGGGCAGATACGCAGTATTTT. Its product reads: CASSDGASGGADTQYF.